This section outlines one T cell receptor beta chain sequence together with its context. The CDR3 runs to 14 residues. CDR1 and CDR2 (germline): MDHEN, SYDVKM. V lost 6 bases, J lost 10 bases, and 8 bases stayed unmatched. This specimen belongs to a study of blood T cell repertoires in COVID-19. The repertoire was sequenced with immunoSEQ multiplex PCR; TCRdb's copy has only in-frame clones and lacks some. This sample has over 140,000 clones; approximately 84% occur once, and the top ten carry 4%. This chain joins TRBV28 and TRBJ1-6; 8 nucleotides align to TRBD1. This receptor was taken from a woman aged 60-75 years with acute or convalescent COVID-19. The sample taken for sequencing was peripheral blood. CDR3 protein: CASSTGQVQSPLHF. The CDR3 DNA follows: TGTGCCAGCAGCACGGGACAGGTACAATCACCCCTCCACTTT.